This T cell receptor beta chain was captured by sequencing in a study of blood T cell dynamics during melanoma immunotherapy. The assay was immunoSEQ multiplex PCR, and TCRdb's table has in-frame clones only and misses some. This table holds about 13,000 clones, about 82% found once. Germline V gives CDR1 LNHDA, CDR2 SQIVND (reference sequence). This CDR3 has 13 amino acids. This clone occurred a few times. Mismatch with germline at one junction end may stem from a read error. Time point indicated: pre-treatment baseline. This chain connects TRBV19 to TRBJ2-3; TRBD1 is a possible D gene (5 bases). Sequenced material: blood, taken from a patient treated with checkpoint blockade. This receptor was taken from a human donor with melanoma. The CDR3: CASSVGRTGTQYF. Written as DNA, the CDR3 is TGTGCCAGTAGTGTCGGGCGCACAGGTACGCAGTATTTT. Variable domain in full (rest from reference TRBV19 and TRBJ2-3): DGGITQSPKYLFRKEGQNVTLSCEQNLNHDAMYWYRQDPGQGLRLIYYSQIVNDFQKGDIAEGYSVSREKKESFPLTVTSAQKNPTAFYLCASSVGRTGTQYFGPGTRLTVL.